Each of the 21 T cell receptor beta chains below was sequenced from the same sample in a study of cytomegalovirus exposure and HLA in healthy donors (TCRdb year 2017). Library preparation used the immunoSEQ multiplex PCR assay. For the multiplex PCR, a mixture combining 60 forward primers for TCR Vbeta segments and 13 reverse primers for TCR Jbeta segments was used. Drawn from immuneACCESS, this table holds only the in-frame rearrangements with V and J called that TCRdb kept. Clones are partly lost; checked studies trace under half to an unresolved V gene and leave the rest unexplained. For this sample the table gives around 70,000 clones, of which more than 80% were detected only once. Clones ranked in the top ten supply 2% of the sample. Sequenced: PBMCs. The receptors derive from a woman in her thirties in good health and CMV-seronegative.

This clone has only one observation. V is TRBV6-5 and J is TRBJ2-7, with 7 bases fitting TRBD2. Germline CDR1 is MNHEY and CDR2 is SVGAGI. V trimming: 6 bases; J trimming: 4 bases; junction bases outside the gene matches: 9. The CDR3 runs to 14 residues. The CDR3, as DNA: TGTGCCAGCAGGACGACTAGCTCGGTATACGAGCAGTACTTC. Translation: CASRTTSSVYEQYF.

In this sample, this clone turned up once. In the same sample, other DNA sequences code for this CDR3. This CDR3 reads CASSWPLAESSYNEQFF. DNA of the CDR3: TGTGCCAGCAGCTGGCCACTAGCGGAGTCCTCCTACAATGAGCAGTTCTTC. The chain has TRBV5-4 and TRBJ2-1; 8 bases are a match to TRBD2. V was pared by 3 bases and J by 0 bases, with 8 bases of the junction left unmatched. The CDR3 is made up of 17 amino acids. The germline CDR1 and CDR2 sequences are SGHNT and YYREEE (reference sequence).

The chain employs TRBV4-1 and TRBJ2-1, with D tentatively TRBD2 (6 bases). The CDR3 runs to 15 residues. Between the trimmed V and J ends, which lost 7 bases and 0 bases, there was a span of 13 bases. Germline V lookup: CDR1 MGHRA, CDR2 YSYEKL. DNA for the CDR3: TGCGCCAGCACGCAGCGGGTGGCCTCCTACAATGAGCAGTTCTTC. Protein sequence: CASTQRVASYNEQFF.

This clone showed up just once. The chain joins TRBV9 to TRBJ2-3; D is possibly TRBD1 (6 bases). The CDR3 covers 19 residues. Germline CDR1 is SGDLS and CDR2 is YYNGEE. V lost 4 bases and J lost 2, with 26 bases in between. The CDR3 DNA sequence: TGTGCCAGCAGCCACCCTCGAAAGCAGGAATCAGGGGCCACAGATACGCAGTATTTT. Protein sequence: CASSHPRKQESGATDTQYF.

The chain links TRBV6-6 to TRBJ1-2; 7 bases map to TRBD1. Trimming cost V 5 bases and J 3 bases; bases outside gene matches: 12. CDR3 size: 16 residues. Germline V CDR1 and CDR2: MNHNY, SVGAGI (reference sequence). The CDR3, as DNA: TGTGCCAGCAGTCGTAATCTTCGGGACAGATACTATGGCTACACCTTC. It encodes CASSRNLRDRYYGYTF.

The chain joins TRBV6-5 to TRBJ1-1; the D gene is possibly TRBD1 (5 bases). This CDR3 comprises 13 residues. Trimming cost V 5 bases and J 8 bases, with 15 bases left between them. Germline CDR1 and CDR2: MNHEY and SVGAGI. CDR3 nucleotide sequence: TGTGCCAGCAGTCCTCCCTCCCGGGGGGAAGCTTTCTTT. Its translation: CASSPPSRGEAFF.

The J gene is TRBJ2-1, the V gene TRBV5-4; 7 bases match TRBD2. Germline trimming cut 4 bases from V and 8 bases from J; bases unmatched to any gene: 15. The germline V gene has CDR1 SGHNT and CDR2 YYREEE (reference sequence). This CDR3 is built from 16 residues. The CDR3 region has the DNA TGTGCCAGCAGCGGGGGGACTAACCCAAGTATCCATGAGCAGTTCTTC. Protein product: CASSGGTNPSIHEQFF.

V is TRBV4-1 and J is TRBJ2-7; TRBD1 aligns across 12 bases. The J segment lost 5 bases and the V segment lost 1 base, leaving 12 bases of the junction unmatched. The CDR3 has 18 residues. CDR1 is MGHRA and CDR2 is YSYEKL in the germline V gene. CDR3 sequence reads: CASSQGIGPGTGGNEQYF. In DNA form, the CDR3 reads TGCGCCAGCAGCCAAGGAATTGGCCCCGGGACAGGGGGCAACGAGCAGTACTTC.

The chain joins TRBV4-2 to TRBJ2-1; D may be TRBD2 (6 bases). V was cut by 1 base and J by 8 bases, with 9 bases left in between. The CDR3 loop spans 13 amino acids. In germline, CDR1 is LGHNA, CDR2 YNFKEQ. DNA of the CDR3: TGTGCCAGCAGCCAAGGACTAGTCGATGAGCAGTTCTTC. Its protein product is CASSQGLVDEQFF.

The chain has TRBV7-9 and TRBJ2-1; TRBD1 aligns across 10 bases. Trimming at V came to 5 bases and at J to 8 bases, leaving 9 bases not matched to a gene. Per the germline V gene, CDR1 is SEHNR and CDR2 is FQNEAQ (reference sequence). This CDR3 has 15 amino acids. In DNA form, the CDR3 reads TGTGCCAGCAGCCACGGGACAGGGGATGTTTATGAGCAGTTCTTC. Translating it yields CASSHGTGDVYEQFF.

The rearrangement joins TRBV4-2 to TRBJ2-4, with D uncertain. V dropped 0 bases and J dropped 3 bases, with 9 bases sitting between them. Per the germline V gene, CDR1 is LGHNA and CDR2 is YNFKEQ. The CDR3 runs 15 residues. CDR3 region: CASSQDRSGKNIQYF. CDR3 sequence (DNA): TGTGCCAGCAGCCAAGATCGGTCGGGCAAAAACATTCAGTACTTC.

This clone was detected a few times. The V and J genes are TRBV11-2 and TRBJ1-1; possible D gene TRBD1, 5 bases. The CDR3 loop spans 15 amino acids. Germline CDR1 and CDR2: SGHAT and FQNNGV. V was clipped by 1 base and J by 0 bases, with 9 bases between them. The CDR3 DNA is TGTGCCAGCAGCTTAGGGACACCCATGAACACTGAAGCTTTCTTT. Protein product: CASSLGTPMNTEAFF.

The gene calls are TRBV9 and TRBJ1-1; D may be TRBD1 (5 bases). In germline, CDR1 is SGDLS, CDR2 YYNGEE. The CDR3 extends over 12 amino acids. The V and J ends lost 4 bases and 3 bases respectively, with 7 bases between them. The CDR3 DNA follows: TGTGCCAGCAGCCAAGGGGACACTGAAGCTTTCTTT. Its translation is CASSQGDTEAFF.

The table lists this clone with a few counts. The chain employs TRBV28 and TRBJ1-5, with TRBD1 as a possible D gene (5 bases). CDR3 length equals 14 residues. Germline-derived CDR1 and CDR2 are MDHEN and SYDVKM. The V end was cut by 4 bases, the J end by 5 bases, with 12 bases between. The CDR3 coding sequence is TGTGCCAGCAGTTCCGCGGGGGGGGATCAGCCCCAGCATTTT. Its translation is CASSSAGGDQPQHF.

The CDR3 sequence: CASSYSGLSREQYF. CDR3 nucleotides: TGCGCCAGCAGTTATAGCGGGCTAAGTAGAGAGCAGTACTTC. V usage is TRBV5-1 and J usage is TRBJ2-7; TRBD2 agrees at 7 bases. The CDR3 spans 14 residues. The junction had 12 bases not matched to a gene; V was cut back by 5 bases and J by 7 bases. Germline V CDR1 and CDR2: SGHRS, YFSETQ.

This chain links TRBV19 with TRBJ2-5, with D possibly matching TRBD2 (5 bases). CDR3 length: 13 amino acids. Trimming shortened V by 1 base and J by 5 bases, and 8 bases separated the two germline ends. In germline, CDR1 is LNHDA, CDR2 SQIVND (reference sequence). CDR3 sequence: CASSIVVAETQYF. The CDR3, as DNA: TGTGCCAGTAGTATAGTGGTAGCGGAGACCCAGTACTTC.

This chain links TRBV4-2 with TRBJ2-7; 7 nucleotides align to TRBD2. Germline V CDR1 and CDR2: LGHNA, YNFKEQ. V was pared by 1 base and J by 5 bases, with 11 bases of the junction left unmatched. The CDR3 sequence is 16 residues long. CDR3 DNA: TGTGCCAGCAGCCAAGGGCCACAGGCGGGAGCACACGAGCAGTACTTC. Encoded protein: CASSQGPQAGAHEQYF.

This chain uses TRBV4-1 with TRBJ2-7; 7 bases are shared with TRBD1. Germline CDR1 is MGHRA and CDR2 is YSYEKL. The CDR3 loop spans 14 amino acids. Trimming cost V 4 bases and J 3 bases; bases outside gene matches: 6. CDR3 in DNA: TGCGCCAGCAGCCCCGGGACAGCTGTCTACGAGCAGTACTTC. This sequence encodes CASSPGTAVYEQYF.

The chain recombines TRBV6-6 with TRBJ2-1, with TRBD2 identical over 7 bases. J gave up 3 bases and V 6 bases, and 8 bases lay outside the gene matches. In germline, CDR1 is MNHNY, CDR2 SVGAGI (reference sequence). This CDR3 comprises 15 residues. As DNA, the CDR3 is TGTGCCAGCAGCTTAGCACGGACTAGCTACAATGAGCAGTTCTTC. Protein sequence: CASSLARTSYNEQFF.

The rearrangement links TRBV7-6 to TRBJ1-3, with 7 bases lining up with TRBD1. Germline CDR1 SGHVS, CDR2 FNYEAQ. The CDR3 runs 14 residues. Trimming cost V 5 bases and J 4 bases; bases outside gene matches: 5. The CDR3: CASSPGTEGNTIYF. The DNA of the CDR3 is TGTGCCAGCAGCCCCGGGACAGAGGGAAACACCATATATTTT.

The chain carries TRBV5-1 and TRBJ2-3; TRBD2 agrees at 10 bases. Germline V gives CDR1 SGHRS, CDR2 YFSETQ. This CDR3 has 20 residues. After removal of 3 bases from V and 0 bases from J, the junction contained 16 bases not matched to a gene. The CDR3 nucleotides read TGCGCCAGCAGCTCCTCGGCCTCTAGCGGGAGATATGGGAGCACAGATACGCAGTATTTT. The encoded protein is CASSSSASSGRYGSTDTQYF. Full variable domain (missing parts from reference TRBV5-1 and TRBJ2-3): KAGVTQTPRYLIKTRGQQVTLSCSPISGHRSVSWYQQTPGQGLQFLFEYFSETQRNKGNFPGRFSGRQFSNSRSEMNVSTLELGDSALYLCASSSSASSGRYGSTDTQYFGPGTRLTVL.